This is a list of T cell receptor beta chains from one sample in a study of T cell clones after liver transplantation. Sequencing was performed with immunoSEQ multiplex PCR; in TCRdb, only in-frame clones are kept and a portion is missing. The table has 95,000 to 110,000 clones, around four fifths seen once; the top ten hold about 0.89%. Material: CD4+ T cells from blood, obtained before liver transplant. The receptor set was obtained from a human donor who received a liver transplant. Each CDR3 is given with its conserved first and last residue. The order of the fields is clone size, D gene, V gene, J gene, CDR3 protein, CDR3 DNA. The D gene is left open where the match is weak. Expanded clones get a size class; other rows say once, few or many, or leave the size out.

size: -
D: TRBD1
V: TRBV4-1
J: TRBJ1-4
CDR3: CASSQPGQGSGLREKLFF
DNA: TGCGCCAGCAGCCAACCGGGACAGGGATCCGGCCTGCGGGAAAAACTGTTTTTT

size: -
D: TRBD1
V: TRBV7-6
J: TRBJ2-5
CDR3: CASSLVGQAQETQYF
DNA: TGTGCCAGCAGCTTAGTAGGACAGGCTCAAGAGACCCAGTACTTC

size: -
D: -
V: TRBV5-4
J: TRBJ2-7
CDR3: CASSFGGAGEEQYF
DNA: TGTGCCAGCAGCTTCGGCGGGGCAGGGGAAGAGCAGTACTTC

size: -
D: -
V: TRBV7-8
J: TRBJ1-1
CDR3: CASSLVSADEAFF
DNA: TGTGCCAGCAGCTTAGTCAGCGCCGACGAAGCTTTCTTT

size: -
D: -
V: TRBV15
J: TRBJ1-1
CDR3: CATSRDGVAMNTEAFF
DNA: TGTGCCACCAGCAGAGATGGGGTTGCGATGAACACTGAAGCTTTCTTT

size: once
D: TRBD1
V: TRBV6-5
J: TRBJ2-2
CDR3: CASRSPGGTGELFF
DNA: TGTGCCAGCAGATCCCCAGGGGGCACAGGGGAGCTGTTTTTT

size: -
D: -
V: TRBV21-1
J: TRBJ2-2
CDR3: CASRPQNTGELFF
DNA: TGTGCCAGTCGGCCCCAGAACACCGGGGAGCTGTTTTTT

size: -
D: TRBD1
V: TRBV27
J: TRBJ2-1
CDR3: CASSWTGGNEQFF
DNA: TGTGCCAGCAGCTGGACAGGGGGCAATGAGCAGTTCTTC

size: -
D: TRBD1
V: TRBV9
J: TRBJ1-5
CDR3: CASSPTTGTNQPQHF
DNA: TGTGCCAGCAGCCCGACGACAGGGACCAATCAGCCCCAGCATTTT

size: -
D: -
V: TRBV4-3
J: TRBJ1-2
CDR3: CASSWTDGGYTF
DNA: TGCGCCAGCAGCTGGACAGATGGCGGCTACACCTTC

size: few
D: -
V: TRBV28
J: TRBJ1-5
CDR3: CASSPSSPRGDQPQHF
DNA: TGTGCCAGCAGTCCCTCATCCCCCAGGGGAGATCAGCCCCAGCATTTT

size: -
D: TRBD1
V: TRBV29-1
J: TRBJ2-7
CDR3: CSVVTGGYEQYF
DNA: TGCAGCGTTGTCACAGGGGGTTACGAGCAGTACTTC

size: -
D: TRBD1
V: TRBV11-2
J: TRBJ1-4
CDR3: CASREQGNEKLFF
DNA: TGTGCCAGCAGGGAACAGGGGAATGAAAAACTGTTTTTT

size: -
D: TRBD1
V: TRBV9
J: TRBJ2-2
CDR3: CASSVDPDRGTGELFF
DNA: TGTGCCAGCAGCGTGGACCCAGACAGGGGTACCGGGGAGCTGTTTTTT

size: -
D: TRBD2
V: TRBV19
J: TRBJ2-1
CDR3: CASKTSGGARNEQFF
DNA: TGTGCCAGTAAGACTAGCGGGGGGGCCCGGAATGAGCAGTTCTTC

size: -
D: TRBD2
V: TRBV5-8
J: TRBJ2-1
CDR3: CASSLGAGAGNEQFF
DNA: TGTGCCAGCAGCTTGGGAGCGGGAGCGGGTAATGAGCAGTTCTTC

size: -
D: -
V: TRBV6-5
J: TRBJ1-6
CDR3: CASSKQGNSPLHF
DNA: TGTGCCAGCAGTAAACAGGGAAATTCACCCCTCCACTTT

size: -
D: -
V: TRBV9
J: TRBJ2-1
CDR3: CASSAGGSYNEQFF
DNA: TGTGCCAGCAGCGCCGGAGGCTCCTACAATGAGCAGTTCTTC

size: -
D: TRBD2
V: TRBV27
J: TRBJ2-1
CDR3: CASRTGTSDEQFF
DNA: TGTGCCAGCAGGACCGGGACTAGCGACGAGCAGTTCTTC

size: -
D: -
V: TRBV27
J: TRBJ1-2
CDR3: CASSIHFNYGYTF
DNA: TGTGCCAGCAGCATCCATTTTAACTATGGCTACACCTTC

size: once
D: TRBD1
V: TRBV2
J: TRBJ2-7
CDR3: CASTRAGQGADEQYF
DNA: TGTGCCAGCACCAGAGCGGGACAGGGGGCAGATGAGCAGTACTTC

size: -
D: TRBD2
V: TRBV29-1
J: TRBJ2-7
CDR3: CSVGLAGGPGEQYF
DNA: TGCAGCGTGGGACTAGCGGGAGGGCCGGGCGAGCAGTACTTC

size: few
D: TRBD2
V: TRBV5-1
J: TRBJ2-2
CDR3: CASGDYGPSTGELFF
DNA: TGCGCCAGCGGGGACTATGGGCCTTCGACCGGGGAGCTGTTTTTT

size: once
D: TRBD2
V: TRBV5-3
J: TRBJ2-7
CDR3: CARSPGTSSFYEQYF
DNA: TGTGCCAGAAGTCCCGGGACTAGCTCTTTCTACGAGCAGTACTTC

size: -
D: -
V: TRBV7-3
J: TRBJ2-1
CDR3: CASSLRATAYNEQFF
DNA: TGTGCCAGCAGCTTAAGGGCAACTGCCTACAATGAGCAGTTCTTC

size: -
D: -
V: TRBV9
J: TRBJ1-5
CDR3: CASSSTALNQPQHF
DNA: TGTGCCAGCAGCTCGACAGCGTTGAATCAGCCCCAGCATTTT

size: once
D: -
V: TRBV28
J: TRBJ1-4
CDR3: CASSTISPQGSTNEKLFF
DNA: TGTGCCAGCAGTACTATATCCCCGCAGGGTTCAACTAATGAAAAACTGTTTTTT

size: -
D: -
V: TRBV7-3
J: TRBJ1-2
CDR3: CASSLFARLQGSDGYTF
DNA: TGTGCCAGCAGCTTATTTGCACGATTACAGGGAAGCGATGGCTACACCTTC

size: -
D: -
V: TRBV27
J: TRBJ1-5
CDR3: CASSRTVYSNQPQHF
DNA: TGTGCCAGCAGCAGGACAGTTTATAGCAATCAGCCCCAGCATTTT

size: -
D: TRBD2
V: TRBV5-1
J: TRBJ2-7
CDR3: CASSLAGGKVYEQYF
DNA: TGCGCCAGCAGCTTGGCCGGGGGGAAGGTCTACGAGCAGTACTTC

size: -
D: TRBD2
V: TRBV7-6
J: TRBJ2-1
CDR3: CASSLRGGRYNEQFF
DNA: TGTGCCAGCAGCTTGCGGGGGGGCAGGTACAATGAGCAGTTCTTC

size: -
D: -
V: TRBV28
J: TRBJ1-2
CDR3: CASSRSNYGYTF
DNA: TGTGCCAGCTCTCGGAGCAACTATGGCTACACCTTC

size: -
D: -
V: TRBV4-1
J: TRBJ1-2
CDR3: CASSQSFDYGYTF
DNA: TGCGCCAGCAGCCAATCATTTGACTATGGCTACACCTTC

size: -
D: -
V: TRBV7-3
J: TRBJ1-1
CDR3: CASSKQGNTEAFF
DNA: TGTGCCAGCAGTAAACAGGGTAACACTGAAGCTTTCTTT

size: -
D: TRBD2
V: TRBV27
J: TRBJ2-1
CDR3: CASSFSGRAYNEQFF
DNA: TGTGCCAGCAGTTTTAGCGGGAGGGCCTACAATGAGCAGTTCTTC

size: -
D: TRBD2
V: TRBV25-1
J: TRBJ2-6
CDR3: CASREIGGGPGANVLTF
DNA: TGTGCCAGCAGAGAAATAGGCGGGGGACCTGGGGCCAACGTCCTGACTTTC

size: -
D: -
V: TRBV14
J: TRBJ1-2
CDR3: CASSQEAGQYGYTF
DNA: TGTGCCAGCAGCCAAGAGGCCGGACAGTATGGCTACACCTTC

size: many
D: -
V: TRBV5-4
J: TRBJ2-1
CDR3: CASSSRGSGHNEQFF
DNA: TGTGCCAGCAGCTCTAGGGGTAGCGGTCACAATGAGCAGTTCTTC

size: -
D: TRBD1
V: TRBV19
J: TRBJ2-6
CDR3: CASSTTDRLVSGANVLTF
DNA: TGTGCCAGTAGTACGACGGACAGGTTGGTCTCTGGGGCCAACGTCCTGACTTTC